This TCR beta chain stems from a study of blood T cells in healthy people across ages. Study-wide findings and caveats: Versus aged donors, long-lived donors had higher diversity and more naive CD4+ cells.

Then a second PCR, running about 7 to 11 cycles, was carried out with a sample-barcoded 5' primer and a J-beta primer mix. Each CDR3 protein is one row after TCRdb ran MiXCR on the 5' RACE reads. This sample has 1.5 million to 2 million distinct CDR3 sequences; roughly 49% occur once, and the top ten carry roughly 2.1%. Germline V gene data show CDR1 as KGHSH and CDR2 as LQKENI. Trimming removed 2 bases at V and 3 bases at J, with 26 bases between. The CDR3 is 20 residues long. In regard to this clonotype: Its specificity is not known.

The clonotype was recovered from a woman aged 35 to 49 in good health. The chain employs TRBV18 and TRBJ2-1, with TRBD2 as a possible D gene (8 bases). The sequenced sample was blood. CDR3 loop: CASSPYEGALSGGHYNEQFF. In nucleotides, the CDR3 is TGTGCCAGCTCACCATATGAGGGGGCACTAAGCGGGGGCCACTACAATGAGCAGTTCTTC.